The 14 T cell receptor beta chains reported below all come from one sample, sequenced in a study of blood T cells in healthy people across ages. Primers used in a second PCR of roughly 6 to 12 cycles were a sample-barcoded 5' primer and a J-beta primer mix. Each CDR3 protein gets one entry after TCRdb re-called the 5' RACE reads with MiXCR. The sample has fewer than 750,000 distinct CDR3 sequences; approximately 52% are singletons. The sample consisted of blood. These receptors were collected from a woman older than 75 in good health.

The J gene is TRBJ2-6, the V gene TRBV20-1; D is uncertain. Germline CDR1 is DFQATT and CDR2 is SNEGSKA (reference sequence). The V end lost 7 bases, the J end lost 2 bases, and 12 bases lay between the germline ends. The CDR3 sequence is 14 residues long. Here the CDR3 reads CSVNKATGANVLTF. Here the CDR3 DNA reads TGCAGTGTAAATAAGGCAACTGGGGCCAACGTCCTGACTTTC.

This clonotype was detected a few times. The chain links TRBV5-1 to TRBJ2-7; D unclear. The germline V gene encodes CDR1 SGHRS and CDR2 YFSETQ. Trimming pared 1 base from V and 4 bases from J, leaving 12 bases between. This CDR3 comprises 14 residues. The CDR3 is CASSLSTMGYEQYF. CDR3 coding DNA: TGCGCCAGCAGCTTGTCGACCATGGGGTACGAGCAGTACTTC.

As concerns this clonotype: One base away lies a much larger clone, so this may be a sequencing read error. This chain connects TRBV5-1 to TRBJ2-5, with D maybe TRBD1 (6 bases). The CDR3 consists of 15 residues. Germline V CDR1 and CDR2: SGHRS, YFSETQ. Deletions cut 0 bases from V and 11 bases from J, with 20 bases between. For the CDR3, the DNA is TGCGCCAGCAGCTTGGTTGGACAGATTGGACATGAGCAGTACTTC. This sequence encodes CASSLVGQIGHEQYF.

The rearrangement joins TRBV5-1 to TRBJ2-7; TRBD2 matches at 13 bases. Per the germline V gene, CDR1 is SGHRS and CDR2 is YFSETQ. J gave up 2 bases and V 3 bases, and 8 bases lay outside the gene matches. The CDR3 is 17 amino acids. The CDR3 sequence: CASSWGLAGNFAYEQYF. The CDR3 DNA sequence: TGCGCCAGCAGCTGGGGACTAGCGGGAAATTTCGCCTACGAGCAGTACTTC.

The chain combines TRBV7-6 with TRBJ2-3; 12 nucleotides line up with TRBD2. The CDR3 spans 19 residues. The J segment lost 2 bases and the V segment lost 5 bases, leaving 14 bases of the junction unmatched. Germline V gene sequence: CDR1 SGHVS, CDR2 FNYEAQ. CDR3 bases: TGTGCCAGCAGCCTGCCTCGGTTAGGACTAGCGGGACACACAGATACGCAGTATTTT. Translation gives CASSLPRLGLAGHTDTQYF.

The chain carries TRBV4-2 and TRBJ1-5; perhaps TRBD1 as D (5 bases). The CDR3 has 17 amino acids. Germline CDR1 is LGHNA and CDR2 is YNFKEQ. Trimming pared 2 bases from V and 11 bases from J, leaving 25 bases between. In DNA, the CDR3 is TGTGCCAGCAGCCAACGACCGAACTACGACAGTCTCGAAACCCAGCATTTT. The encoded protein is CASSQRPNYDSLETQHF.

The V gene is TRBV12-3 or TRBV12-4, the J gene TRBJ2-7; D perhaps matches TRBD2 (6 bases). This CDR3 has 20 residues. V was trimmed by 3 bases and J by 7 bases, leaving 34 bases between them. CDR3 bases: TGTGCCAGCAGTTTTACCGGCGGGGTAGCCATCCGAGATCGTAGAGGTGAGCAGTACTTC. Its protein product is CASSFTGGVAIRDRRGEQYF.

CDR3 in DNA: TGTGCCAGCAGCTTAGTATTGGCAGGCCTCTACAATGAGCAGTTCTTC. Translated, it gives CASSLVLAGLYNEQFF. This rearrangement joins TRBV7-9 to TRBJ2-1; D gene ambiguous. Per the germline V gene, CDR1 is SEHNR and CDR2 is FQNEAQ (reference sequence). Trimming shortened V by 1 base and J by 3 bases, and 13 bases separated the two germline ends. The CDR3 covers 16 residues.

The V gene is TRBV29-1, the J gene TRBJ2-1; the D call may be TRBD1 or TRBD2 (7 bases each). Trimming stripped 0 bases from V and 13 bases from J, with 25 bases between. The V gene's germline CDR1 is SQVTM and CDR2 ANQGSEA. The CDR3 is 16 residues long. For the CDR3, the DNA is TGCAGCGTTGAAGATGCCCTGCAGGGGGGGGAAGAGACCCAGTTCTTC. Protein sequence: CSVEDALQGGEETQFF.

The chain carries TRBV4-1 and TRBJ2-3; D perhaps matches TRBD2 (5 bases). The V and J ends lost 1 base and 4 bases respectively, with 12 bases between them. The CDR3 has 15 amino acids. Germline CDR1 and CDR2: MGHRA and YSYEKL. The CDR3 DNA is TGCGCCAGCAGCCAAGTCACCGGGATTCCAGATACGCAGTATTTT. Protein product: CASSQVTGIPDTQYF.

V is TRBV7-3 and J is TRBJ2-1, with unresolved D. Trimming stripped 1 base from V and 8 bases from J, with 18 bases between. Germline V gene data show CDR1 as SGHTA and CDR2 as FQGTGA. CDR3 length: 16 amino acids. The CDR3 is CASSLRDGLGKDEQFF. Here the CDR3 DNA reads TGTGCCAGCAGCTTAAGGGATGGCTTAGGCAAGGATGAGCAGTTCTTC.

This clonotype was detected ten times or more. This sequence joins TRBV12-3 or TRBV12-4 and TRBJ2-1, with no clear D. The CDR3 is made up of 15 amino acids. V lost 6 bases and J lost 0, with 12 bases in between. CDR3 sequence reads: CASSFLGSSYNEQFF. DNA of the CDR3: TGTGCCAGCAGCTTTCTGGGATCCTCCTACAATGAGCAGTTCTTC.

This clonotype occurred a few times. V usage is TRBV28 and J usage is TRBJ2-7, with 7 positions matching TRBD2. Per germline, CDR1 MDHEN and CDR2 SYDVKM. The CDR3 runs to 14 residues. V was pared by 7 bases and J by 10 bases, with 16 bases of the junction left unmatched. As DNA, the CDR3 is TGTGCCAGCACCTACCCTGGACTAGTCATGACTCAGTACTTC. Protein sequence: CASTYPGLVMTQYF.

This chain connects TRBV7-6 to TRBJ1-5; 9 bases agree with TRBD1. Trimming at V came to 1 base and at J to 4 bases, leaving 14 bases not matched to a gene. CDR3 length: 19 amino acids. Germline CDR1 is SGHVS and CDR2 is FNYEAQ. The CDR3 spells CASSLGAGLRQGGNQPQHF. CDR3 bases: TGTGCCAGCAGCTTAGGTGCCGGCCTTCGACAGGGGGGAAATCAGCCCCAGCATTTT. The whole variable domain, filled in from reference TRBV7-6 and TRBJ1-5, reads GAGVSQSPRYKVTKRGQDVALRCDPISGHVSLYWYRQALGQGPEFLTYFNYEAQQDKSGLPNDRFSAERPEGSISTLTIQRTEQRDSAMYRCASSLGAGLRQGGNQPQHFGDGTRLSIL.